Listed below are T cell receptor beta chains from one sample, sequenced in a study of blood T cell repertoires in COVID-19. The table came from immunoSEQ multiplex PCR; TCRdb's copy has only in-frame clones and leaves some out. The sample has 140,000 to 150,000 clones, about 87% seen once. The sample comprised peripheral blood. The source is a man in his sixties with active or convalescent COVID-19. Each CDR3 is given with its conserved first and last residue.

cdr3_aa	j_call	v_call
CASSRQGSGSYNEQFF	TRBJ2-1	TRBV4-1
CASSQEGQTNYGYTF	TRBJ1-2	TRBV4-3
CASSSGMGQDEQYF	TRBJ2-7	TRBV7-9
CASSLLATNNEQFF	TRBJ2-1	TRBV5-1
CASSETVGSVNEQFF	TRBJ2-1	TRBV9
CASSLAKNIQYF	TRBJ2-4	TRBV27
CASYRRGIGETQYF	TRBJ2-5	TRBV2
CSAIKQGEKLFF	TRBJ1-4	TRBV29-1
CASSLWGDRTDTQYF	TRBJ2-3	TRBV5-1
CASSLTLTDRSGANVLTF	TRBJ2-6	TRBV4-3
CASSLTQTGWSFF	TRBJ2-1	TRBV2
CASSLVFESSGNTIYF	TRBJ1-3	TRBV7-9
CASSDYRGTNEKLFF	TRBJ1-4	TRBV5-8
CASSESGQGASNEKLFF	TRBJ1-4	TRBV25-1
CASSPGQAAYNEQFF	TRBJ2-1	TRBV9
CASRQPRDNSPLHF	TRBJ1-6	TRBV6-5
CASSDRGMGQETQYF	TRBJ2-5	TRBV6-1
CASSPPSGGGGGELFF	TRBJ2-2	TRBV7-3
CASSRLNEQFF	TRBJ2-1	TRBV19
CASSLAPGTHSSYEQYF	TRBJ2-7	TRBV5-1
CASRQIAAETQYF	TRBJ2-5	TRBV6-5
CASTKGGGNTGELFF	TRBJ2-2	TRBV7-9
CASSSPAGVTGELFF	TRBJ2-2	TRBV7-9
CASNGAAGYTYEQYF	TRBJ2-7	TRBV6-6
CASRRVDGYTF	TRBJ1-2	TRBV14
CAGYEANTEAFF	TRBJ1-1	TRBV7-9
CASSFSLASGRPMSSYEQYF	TRBJ2-7	TRBV5-1
CASIFSGQYTEAFF	TRBJ1-1	TRBV28
CASSRSPGLAAYEQYF	TRBJ2-7	TRBV3-1/TRBV3-2
CASSENRQSQETQYF	TRBJ2-5	TRBV2